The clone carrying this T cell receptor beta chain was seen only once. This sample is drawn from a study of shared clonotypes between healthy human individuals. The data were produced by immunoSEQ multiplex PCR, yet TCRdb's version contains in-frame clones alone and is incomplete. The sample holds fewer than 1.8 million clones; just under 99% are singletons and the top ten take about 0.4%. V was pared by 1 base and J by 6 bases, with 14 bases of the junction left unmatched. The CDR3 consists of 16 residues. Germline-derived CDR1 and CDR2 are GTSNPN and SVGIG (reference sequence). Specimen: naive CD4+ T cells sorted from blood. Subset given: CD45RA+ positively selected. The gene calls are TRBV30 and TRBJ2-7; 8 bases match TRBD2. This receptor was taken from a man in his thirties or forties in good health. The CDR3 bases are TGTGCCTGGAGTGCTAATCTAGCGGGCCCGTCGCCCGAGCAGTACTTC. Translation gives CAWSANLAGPSPEQYF.